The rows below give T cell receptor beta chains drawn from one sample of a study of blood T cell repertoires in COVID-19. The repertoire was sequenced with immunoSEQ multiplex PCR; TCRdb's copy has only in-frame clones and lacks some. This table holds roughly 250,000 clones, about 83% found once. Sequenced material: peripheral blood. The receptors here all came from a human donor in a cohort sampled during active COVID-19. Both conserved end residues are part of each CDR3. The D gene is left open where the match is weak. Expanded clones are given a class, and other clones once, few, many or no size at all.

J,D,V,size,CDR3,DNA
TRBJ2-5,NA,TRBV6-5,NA,CASSRGGAQETQYF,TGTGCCAGCAGTCGGGGCGGGGCACAAGAGACCCAGTACTTC
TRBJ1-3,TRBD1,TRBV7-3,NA,CASSLTGSGGSGNTIYF,TGTGCCAGCAGCTTAACGGGGTCAGGGGGCTCTGGAAACACCATATATTTT
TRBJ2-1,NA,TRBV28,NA,CASSDSGVPYNEQFF,TGTGCCAGCAGTGATTCAGGGGTCCCTTACAATGAGCAGTTCTTC
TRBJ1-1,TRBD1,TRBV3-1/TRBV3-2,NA,CASSQDWDRGRTEAFF,TGTGCCAGCAGCCAAGATTGGGACAGGGGAAGGACTGAAGCTTTCTTT
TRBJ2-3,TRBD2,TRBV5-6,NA,CASSSSGGARDTQYF,TGTGCCAGCAGCTCAAGCGGGGGGGCTAGAGATACGCAGTATTTT
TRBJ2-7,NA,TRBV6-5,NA,CASSSQADYSYEQYF,TGTGCCAGCAGCTCACAGGCGGACTATTCCTACGAGCAGTACTTC
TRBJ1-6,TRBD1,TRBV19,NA,CASSEGTGGHSPLHF,TGTGCCAGTAGTGAAGGGACAGGGGGGCATTCACCCCTCCACTTT
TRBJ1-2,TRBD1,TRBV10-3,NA,CAIGTGAGGYTF,TGTGCCATCGGGACAGGGGCTGGCGGCTACACCTTC
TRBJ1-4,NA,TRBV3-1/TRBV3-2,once,CASSQREPEKLFF,TGTGCCAGCAGCCAGAGGGAGCCTGAAAAACTGTTTTTT
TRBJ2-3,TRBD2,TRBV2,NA,CASSAGTSDTDTQYF,TGTGCCAGCAGTGCCGGGACTAGCGATACAGATACGCAGTATTTT
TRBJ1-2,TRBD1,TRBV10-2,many,CASRPTGGNYGYTF,TGCGCCAGCAGACCGACAGGGGGTAACTATGGCTACACCTTC
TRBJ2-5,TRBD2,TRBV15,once,CATSRDAGGRETQYF,TGTGCCACCAGCAGAGATGCGGGGGGGCGGGAGACCCAGTACTTC
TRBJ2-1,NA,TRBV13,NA,CASSLVRSSYNEQFF,TGTGCCAGCAGCTTAGTAAGGAGCTCCTACAATGAGCAGTTCTTC
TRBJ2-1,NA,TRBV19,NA,CASSIVGSGEQFF,TGTGCCAGTAGTATAGTAGGGTCGGGGGAGCAGTTCTTC
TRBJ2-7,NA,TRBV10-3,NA,CAISGNVAGRYEQYF,TGTGCCATCAGTGGAAATGTGGCGGGACGCTACGAGCAGTACTTC
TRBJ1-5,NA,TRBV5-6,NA,CASSLEGGSQPQHF,TGTGCCAGCAGCTTGGAAGGAGGGTCTCAGCCCCAGCATTTT
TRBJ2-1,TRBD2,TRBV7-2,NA,CASSSRLAEYYNEQFF,TGTGCCAGCAGCTCCAGACTAGCAGAATACTACAATGAGCAGTTCTTC
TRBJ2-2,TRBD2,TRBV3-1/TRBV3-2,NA,CASSQGLAYTGELFF,TGTGCCAGCAGCCAGGGACTAGCTTACACCGGGGAGCTGTTTTTT
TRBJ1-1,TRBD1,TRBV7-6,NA,CASSLGTGVGDTEAFF,TGTGCCAGCAGCTTAGGGACAGGGGTTGGCGACACTGAAGCTTTCTTT
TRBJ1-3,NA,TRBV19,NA,CASSRAASSGNTIYF,TGTGCCAGTAGTAGGGCCGCCAGCTCTGGAAACACCATATATTTT
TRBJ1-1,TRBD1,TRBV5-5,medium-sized,CASSRTTGAEAFF,TGTGCCAGCAGCCGCACCACAGGGGCTGAAGCTTTCTTT
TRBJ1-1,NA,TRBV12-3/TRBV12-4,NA,CASSLGGVEAFF,TGTGCCAGCAGTTTAGGGGGAGTTGAAGCTTTCTTT
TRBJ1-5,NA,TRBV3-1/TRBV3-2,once,CASSLRGSNQPQHF,TGTGCCAGCAGCCTAAGGGGGAGCAATCAGCCCCAGCATTTT
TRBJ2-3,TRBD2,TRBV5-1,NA,CASSWGTLAGAFTDTQYF,TGCGCCAGCAGCTGGGGGACTCTAGCGGGGGCCTTCACAGATACGCAGTATTTT
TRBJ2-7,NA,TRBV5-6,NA,CASSTAYEQYF,TGTGCCAGCAGTACAGCTTACGAGCAGTACTTC
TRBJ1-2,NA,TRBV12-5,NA,CASGFYFSTRPNTSSNYGYTF,TGTGCTAGTGGTTTCTACTTTTCGACAAGGCCCAATACCTCATCTAACTATGGCTACACCTTC
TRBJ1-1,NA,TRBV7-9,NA,CASTQGSGTEAFF,TGTGCCAGCACTCAGGGGTCAGGGACTGAAGCTTTCTTT
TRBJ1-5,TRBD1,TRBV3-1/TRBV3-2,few,CASSLGQGSNQPQHF,TGTGCCAGCAGCCTGGGACAGGGGAGCAATCAGCCCCAGCATTTT
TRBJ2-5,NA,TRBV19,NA,CASSIRQVGETQYF,TGTGCCAGTAGTATACGCCAGGTGGGAGAGACCCAGTACTTC
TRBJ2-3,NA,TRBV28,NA,CASSPGDSTDTQYF,TGTGCCAGCAGTCCGGGGGACTCCACAGATACGCAGTATTTT
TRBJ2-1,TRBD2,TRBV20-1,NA,CSASPSGGRYNEQFF,TGCAGTGCTAGTCCCAGCGGGGGCAGATACAATGAGCAGTTCTTC
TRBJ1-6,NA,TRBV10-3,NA,CAISERVGGLSSYNSPLHF,TGTGCCATCAGTGAGCGAGTCGGAGGGTTAAGCTCCTATAATTCACCCCTCCACTTT
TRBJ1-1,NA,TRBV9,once,CASSVTANTEAFF,TGTGCCAGCAGCGTGACAGCGAACACTGAAGCTTTCTTT
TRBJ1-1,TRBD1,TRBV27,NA,CASSLSPRTGVDTEAFF,TGTGCCAGCAGTTTATCTCCCCGGACAGGGGTGGACACTGAAGCTTTCTTT
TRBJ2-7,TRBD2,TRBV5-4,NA,CASSLLRGTSGSYEQYF,TGTGCCAGCAGCCTACTCCGGGGGACTAGCGGGTCCTACGAGCAGTACTTC
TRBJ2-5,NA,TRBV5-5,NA,CASSPNGDGSETQYF,TGTGCCAGCAGCCCAAACGGGGATGGGTCAGAGACCCAGTACTTC
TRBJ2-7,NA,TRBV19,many,CASSPRQDPEQYF,TGTGCCAGTAGTCCCAGACAGGACCCCGAGCAGTACTTC
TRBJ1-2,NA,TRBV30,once,CAWSVGRGLYGYTF,TGTGCCTGGAGTGTTGGGAGAGGGCTCTATGGCTACACCTTC
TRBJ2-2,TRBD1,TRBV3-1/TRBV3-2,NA,CASSLQGTANTGELFF,TGTGCCAGCAGCCTTCAAGGGACAGCTAACACCGGGGAGCTGTTTTTT
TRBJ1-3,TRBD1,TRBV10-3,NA,CAITGQGRDTIYF,TGTGCCATCACAGGACAGGGTAGAGACACCATATATTTT
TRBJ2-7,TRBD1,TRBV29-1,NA,CSAAGTGEWGEQYF,TGCAGCGCCGCGGGGACAGGGGAATGGGGCGAGCAGTACTTC
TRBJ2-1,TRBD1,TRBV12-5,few,CASGLSFGTDRGNEQFF,TGTGCTAGTGGTTTGTCCTTCGGGACCGACAGGGGGAATGAGCAGTTCTTC
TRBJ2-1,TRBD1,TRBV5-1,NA,CASSDRQGSYNEQFF,TGCGCCAGCAGCGACCGACAGGGGTCTTACAATGAGCAGTTCTTC
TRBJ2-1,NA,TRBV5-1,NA,CASSYSQAVQFF,TGCGCCAGCTCCTACTCGCAGGCAGTGCAGTTCTTC
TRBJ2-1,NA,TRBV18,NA,CASSPNGQYNEQFF,TGTGCCAGCTCACCAAATGGACAGTACAATGAGCAGTTCTTC
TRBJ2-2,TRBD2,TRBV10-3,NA,CATLAGAGTGELFF,TGTGCCACCCTAGCGGGAGCAGGCACCGGGGAGCTGTTTTTT
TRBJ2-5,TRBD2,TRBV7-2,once,CASSSGTKETQYF,TGTGCCAGCAGCTCAGGGACTAAGGAGACCCAGTACTTC
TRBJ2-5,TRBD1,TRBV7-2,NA,CASSLVGTGGETQYF,TGTGCCAGCAGCTTAGTAGGGACAGGGGGGGAGACCCAGTACTTC
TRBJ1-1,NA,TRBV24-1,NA,CATSDGQSMNTEAFF,TGTGCCACCAGTGACGGACAGTCCATGAACACTGAAGCTTTCTTT